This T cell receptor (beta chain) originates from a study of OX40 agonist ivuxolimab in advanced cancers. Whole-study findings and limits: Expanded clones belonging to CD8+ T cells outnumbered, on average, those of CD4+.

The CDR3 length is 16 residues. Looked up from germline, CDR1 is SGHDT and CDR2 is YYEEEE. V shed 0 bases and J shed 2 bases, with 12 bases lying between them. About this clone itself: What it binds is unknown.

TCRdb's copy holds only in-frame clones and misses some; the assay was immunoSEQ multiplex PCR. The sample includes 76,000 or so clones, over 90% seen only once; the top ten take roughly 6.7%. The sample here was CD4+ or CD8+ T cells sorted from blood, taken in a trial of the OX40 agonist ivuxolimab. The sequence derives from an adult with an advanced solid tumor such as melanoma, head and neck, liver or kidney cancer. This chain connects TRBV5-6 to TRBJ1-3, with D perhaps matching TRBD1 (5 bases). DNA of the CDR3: TGTGCCAGCAGCTTGGATGGCAGGGTAGCTGGAAACACCATATATTTT. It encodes CASSLDGRVAGNTIYF.